These T cell receptor beta chains were read from a single sample in a study of shared clonotypes between healthy human individuals. Produced via immunoSEQ multiplex PCR; TCRdb's table is partial and in-frame only. The repertoire consists of 2 million to 3 million clones, with roughly 92% occurring once and the leading ten covering over 0.12%. Sequences were obtained from naive CD4+ T cells sorted from blood. The receptors shown here come from a man younger than 30 in good health. CDR3s include the opening cysteine and the closing phenylalanine or tryptophan. Each record gives: clone size, J gene, D gene, V gene, CDR3 DNA, CDR3 protein. A D gene is named only where the DNA matches it firmly. Clone size appears in some rows only: once, few, many, or a class for an expanded clone.

abundance: NA
j_gene: TRBJ2-1
d_gene: TRBD2
v_gene: TRBV5-1
CDR3nt: TGCGCCAGCAGCTTACGTACTAGCGTTACTCAAAACAATGAGCAGTTCTTC
CDR3aa: CASSLRTSVTQNNEQFF

abundance: NA
j_gene: TRBJ2-3
d_gene: TRBD1
v_gene: TRBV19
CDR3nt: TGTGCCAGTCCACCCCAAACAGGGGGCCGGACAGATACGCAGTATTTT
CDR3aa: CASPPQTGGRTDTQYF

abundance: NA
j_gene: TRBJ1-2
d_gene: NA
v_gene: TRBV30
CDR3nt: TGTGCCTGGAACTCTCCCGACTGGGATAACTATGGCTACACCTTC
CDR3aa: CAWNSPDWDNYGYTF

abundance: NA
j_gene: TRBJ1-2
d_gene: NA
v_gene: TRBV5-6
CDR3nt: TGTGCCAGCAGCACCTCGGGATTCAACTATGGCTACACCTTC
CDR3aa: CASSTSGFNYGYTF

abundance: NA
j_gene: TRBJ1-5
d_gene: TRBD1
v_gene: TRBV19
CDR3nt: TGTGCCAGTAGTATTGTACAGGGGGGCAATCAGCCCCAGCATTTT
CDR3aa: CASSIVQGGNQPQHF

abundance: NA
j_gene: TRBJ1-5
d_gene: NA
v_gene: TRBV12-5
CDR3nt: TGTGCTAGTGGTTTGCGCTACCTCGGTCAGGGGAGCAATCAGCCCCAGCATTTT
CDR3aa: CASGLRYLGQGSNQPQHF

abundance: NA
j_gene: TRBJ1-2
d_gene: NA
v_gene: TRBV1
CDR3nt: TGCACCAGCAGCCTCGACAGGGCCCGCGGCTACACCTTC
CDR3aa: CTSSLDRARGYTF

abundance: few
j_gene: TRBJ1-1
d_gene: NA
v_gene: TRBV29-1
CDR3nt: TGCAGCGTTGAGGAGGGGTCGGCTGAAGCTTTCTTT
CDR3aa: CSVEEGSAEAFF

abundance: once
j_gene: TRBJ2-1
d_gene: TRBD1
v_gene: TRBV7-2
CDR3nt: TGTGCCAGCAGCTTCCCGGGACAGGGGAATGAGCAGTTCTTC
CDR3aa: CASSFPGQGNEQFF

abundance: NA
j_gene: TRBJ2-7
d_gene: NA
v_gene: TRBV4-1
CDR3nt: TGCGCCAGCAGCCAAGGGGCAGCCCGGAATGGCTACGAGCAGTACTTC
CDR3aa: CASSQGAARNGYEQYF

abundance: NA
j_gene: TRBJ2-3
d_gene: TRBD2
v_gene: TRBV10-3
CDR3nt: TGTGCCATCTCCCGACTAGCTAATTCCGATACGCAGTATTTT
CDR3aa: CAISRLANSDTQYF

abundance: few
j_gene: TRBJ1-5
d_gene: NA
v_gene: TRBV28
CDR3nt: TGTGCCAGCAGTTTGATCGGGCAGGGCGGCAATCAGCCCCAGCATTTT
CDR3aa: CASSLIGQGGNQPQHF

abundance: NA
j_gene: TRBJ2-1
d_gene: NA
v_gene: TRBV5-4
CDR3nt: TGTGCCAGCAGCTTGGCTTCAGAAGCTCCGTCCTACAATGAGCAGTTCTTC
CDR3aa: CASSLASEAPSYNEQFF

abundance: NA
j_gene: TRBJ2-7
d_gene: TRBD1
v_gene: TRBV6-5
CDR3nt: TGTGCCAGTCGACAGGGGGCTTCCTACGAGCAGTACTTC
CDR3aa: CASRQGASYEQYF

abundance: NA
j_gene: TRBJ2-7
d_gene: TRBD1
v_gene: TRBV19
CDR3nt: TGTGCCAGTAGTAGCAGGGCGACAGGGAACTACGAGCAGTACTTC
CDR3aa: CASSSRATGNYEQYF

abundance: once
j_gene: TRBJ2-7
d_gene: TRBD2
v_gene: TRBV9
CDR3nt: TGTGCCAGCAGCTTGAGTAGCGGGGGGGCCTACGAGCAGTACTTC
CDR3aa: CASSLSSGGAYEQYF

abundance: NA
j_gene: TRBJ2-1
d_gene: TRBD2
v_gene: TRBV19
CDR3nt: TGTGCCAGTAGGGACGGGGGGGATTTAAATGAGCAGTTCTTC
CDR3aa: CASRDGGDLNEQFF

abundance: NA
j_gene: TRBJ2-3
d_gene: NA
v_gene: TRBV6-1
CDR3nt: TGTGCCAGCAGCCAAACGGGAGATACGCAGTATTTT
CDR3aa: CASSQTGDTQYF

abundance: NA
j_gene: TRBJ1-5
d_gene: NA
v_gene: TRBV5-6
CDR3nt: TGTGCCAGCAGCTCTCAAGACAATCAGCCCCAGCATTTT
CDR3aa: CASSSQDNQPQHF

abundance: NA
j_gene: TRBJ1-6
d_gene: NA
v_gene: TRBV6-6
CDR3nt: TGTGCCAGCAGTTACTCTCAGGCTTTTATCTCACCCCTCCACTTT
CDR3aa: CASSYSQAFISPLHF

abundance: NA
j_gene: TRBJ1-4
d_gene: NA
v_gene: TRBV5-1
CDR3nt: TGCGCCAGCAGCTTGGAGGGTGTCTTCCAGCGAAAACTGTTTTTT
CDR3aa: CASSLEGVFQRKLFF

abundance: NA
j_gene: TRBJ2-3
d_gene: NA
v_gene: TRBV7-9
CDR3nt: TGTGCCAGCAACCTATCGCCTGGGGATACGCAGTATTTT
CDR3aa: CASNLSPGDTQYF

abundance: NA
j_gene: TRBJ1-1
d_gene: NA
v_gene: TRBV7-2
CDR3nt: TGTGCCAGCAGCTTAGGTCTGGGGGGCACTGAAGCTTTCTTT
CDR3aa: CASSLGLGGTEAFF

abundance: NA
j_gene: TRBJ2-5
d_gene: TRBD2
v_gene: TRBV5-6
CDR3nt: TGTGCCAGCAGCTTGGTAGGACTAGCGGGGGCCTTGATGGAGACCCAGTACTTC
CDR3aa: CASSLVGLAGALMETQYF

abundance: few
j_gene: TRBJ1-5
d_gene: NA
v_gene: TRBV30
CDR3nt: TGTGCCTGGAGTCCAGGAGGCAATCAGCCCCAGCATTTT
CDR3aa: CAWSPGGNQPQHF

abundance: NA
j_gene: TRBJ2-1
d_gene: TRBD2
v_gene: TRBV18
CDR3nt: TGTGCCAGCTCACCGGGGATAGCGGGATACAATGAGCAGTTCTTC
CDR3aa: CASSPGIAGYNEQFF

abundance: NA
j_gene: TRBJ1-3
d_gene: NA
v_gene: TRBV18
CDR3nt: TGTGCCAGCTCACCCCCGACCGGGACTAACTCTGGAAACACCATATATTTT
CDR3aa: CASSPPTGTNSGNTIYF

abundance: NA
j_gene: TRBJ2-3
d_gene: TRBD2
v_gene: TRBV5-1
CDR3nt: TGCGCCAGCAGCTTGGGTAGCGGGGGCCCCACAGATACGCAGTATTTT
CDR3aa: CASSLGSGGPTDTQYF

abundance: NA
j_gene: TRBJ2-5
d_gene: TRBD1
v_gene: TRBV11-2
CDR3nt: TGTGCCAGCAGACAACCGGGACAGTCGTACCAAGAGACCCAGTACTTC
CDR3aa: CASRQPGQSYQETQYF

abundance: NA
j_gene: TRBJ1-1
d_gene: NA
v_gene: TRBV7-6
CDR3nt: TGTGCCAGCAGCCGGGAGCCAGGCATCGACACTGAAGCTTTCTTT
CDR3aa: CASSREPGIDTEAFF

abundance: NA
j_gene: TRBJ1-1
d_gene: NA
v_gene: TRBV6-5
CDR3nt: TGTGCCAGCAGGGGTCCCACTGAAGCTTTCTTT
CDR3aa: CASRGPTEAFF

abundance: NA
j_gene: TRBJ1-1
d_gene: NA
v_gene: TRBV27
CDR3nt: TGTGCCAGCAGTCCCCAGTTCCAGAACACTGAAGCTTTCTTT
CDR3aa: CASSPQFQNTEAFF

abundance: NA
j_gene: TRBJ1-2
d_gene: NA
v_gene: TRBV27
CDR3nt: TGTGCCAGCAGGAGGAATTCAAAGGAAACCTATGGCTACACCTTC
CDR3aa: CASRRNSKETYGYTF

abundance: NA
j_gene: TRBJ1-2
d_gene: NA
v_gene: TRBV30
CDR3nt: TGTGCCTGGACAAAAGCTAACTATGGCTACACCTTC
CDR3aa: CAWTKANYGYTF

abundance: NA
j_gene: TRBJ2-7
d_gene: TRBD2
v_gene: TRBV30
CDR3nt: TGTGCCTGGAACGGGGGGTCTACGGAGCAGTACTTC
CDR3aa: CAWNGGSTEQYF